The present TCR beta chain was sequenced within a study of OX40 agonist ivuxolimab in advanced cancers. Study-wide context: Ivuxolimab was an agonistic, fully human IgG2 monoclonal antibody directed against OX40 (CD134), a costimulatory receptor. Intravenous ivuxolimab was administered to patients every 2 weeks at six dose levels: 0.01, 0.1, 0.3, 1.5, 3 and 10 mg/kg. Of the approximately 50 dose-escalation patients, hepatocellular carcinoma was present in approximately 20, melanoma in roughly 15, renal cell carcinoma in 9 and head and neck cancer in 9. The dose-escalation cohort was around 83% male with a mean age of approximately 60 years, ranging from 23 to 79. Prior anti-PD-1, anti-PD-L1 or anti-CTLA-4 therapy was permitted, and about 40% of dose-escalation patients had received checkpoint inhibitors. Three dose-escalation patients achieved partial responses, one with hepatocellular carcinoma and two with cutaneous melanoma. The point of sequencing TCRbeta in the periphery was to test whether ivuxolimab changed TCR sequence diversity and drove clonal T-cell expansion. The paper covers the monotherapy dose-escalation part of the phase I ivuxolimab trial, which included N ≈ 52 patients. Results and caveats for the whole study, not just this receptor: On average, CD8+ T cells showed more expanded clones than CD4+ T cells after ivuxolimab. At doses of 0.1 to 3.0 mg/kg, clonal expansion of both CD4+ and CD8+ blood T cells was observed from baseline to week 6. In the 0.1-3.0 mg/kg groups, partial responders had among the lowest normalized peripheral clonal expansion, particularly in CD8+ T cells. Which antigens the clonally expanded peripheral T cells were specific for was not determined. Low levels of normalized T-cell clonal expansion were also shown by some nonresponding patients.

The CDR3 starts with the cysteine, ends with the phenylalanine, and has 14 residues. CDR3 DNA is the only sequence kept; it has 42 bases, read in frame from the first base. Via the germline V gene, CDR1 is SGHTA and CDR2 FQGNSA. V trim: 6 bases; J trim: 1 base; unmatched bases: 4. Genomic DNA was isolated from the sorted cells so that the TCRbeta CDR3 region could be sequenced. The immunoSEQ Assay was used for sequencing of TCRbeta CDR3 regions. In its TCRdb copy, this immuneACCESS table keeps in-frame sequences only and misses some clones. Where compared with another copy, unresolved V genes explain less than half of these, and the others have no known cause. The table for this sample lists about 89,000 clones; about 88% of them were counted only once. Of the sample, 0.25% to 0.35% falls within the top ten clones. The trial excluded patients who had a history of autoimmune disease or were on systemic immunosuppression. In every dose cohort, peripheral blood was drawn for TCR sequencing at baseline, cycle 4 day 1, and cycle 7 day 1. The samples were drawn from a first-in-human, open-label, multicenter phase I dose-escalation trial of ivuxolimab. Adults with locally advanced or metastatic head and neck squamous cell, hepatocellular, melanoma or renal cell carcinoma were enrolled in the trial. Before TCR sequencing, CD4+ and CD8+ T cells were separately sorted from peripheral blood.

On this clone itself: Its antigen is still unknown. Base qualities are not provided; no much larger clone lies one nucleotide away.

This TCR was recovered from an adult with an advanced solid tumor such as melanoma, head and neck, liver or kidney cancer. Rearrangement joined TRBV7-2 to TRBJ1-1; TRBD1 aligns with 8 central bases. Specimen: CD4+ or CD8+ T cells sorted from blood, collected in a trial of the OX40 agonist ivuxolimab. The CDR3 reads CASRPQGGNTEAFF. The sequence in DNA is TGTGCCAGCAGGCCACAGGGGGGGAACACTGAAGCTTTCTTT.